A selection of T cell receptor beta chains follows, all from one sample in a study of blood T cell repertoires in COVID-19. The method was immunoSEQ multiplex PCR; TCRdb's version includes in-frame clones alone and lacks a portion of them. The table shows 330,000 or so clones, with roughly 90% occurring only once. The material sequenced was peripheral blood. All receptors derive from a man aged 30 to 39 with COVID-19, enrolled during active disease. Both conserved end residues are part of each CDR3.

>TRBV29-1
CSVERAGEQGYTF
>TRBV6-5
CASSNGLSPQETQYF
>TRBV20-1
CSASTMGLAGGKPYEQYF
>TRBV5-1
CASSSGTSGRATGELFF
>TRBV4-3
CASSQDQMQGGSTEAFF
>TRBV10-3
CAISGTGSSRSVQYF
>TRBV28
CASSPGTGAYEQYF
>TRBV18
CASSRDRDPIFYNSPLHF
>TRBV3-1/TRBV3-2
CASSQVLGRGYEQYF
>TRBV6-2/TRBV6-3
CASSLFRRGGEKLFF
>TRBV27
CASSPRADTQYF
>TRBV18
CASSPPRTELDGYTF